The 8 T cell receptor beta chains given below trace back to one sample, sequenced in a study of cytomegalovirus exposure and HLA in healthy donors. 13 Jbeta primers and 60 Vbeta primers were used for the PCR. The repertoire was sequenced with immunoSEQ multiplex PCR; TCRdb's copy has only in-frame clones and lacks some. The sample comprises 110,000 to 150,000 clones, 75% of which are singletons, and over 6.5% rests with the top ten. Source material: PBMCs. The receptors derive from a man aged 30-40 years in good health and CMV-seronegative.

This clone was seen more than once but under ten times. The CDR3 spells CASSSGQGAFGELFF. CDR3 coding DNA: TGCGCCAGCAGCTCGGGACAGGGGGCCTTCGGGGAGCTGTTTTTT. The gene calls are TRBV5-1 and TRBJ2-2; 12 positions agree with TRBD1. The CDR3 extends over 15 amino acids. The J segment lost 7 bases and the V segment lost 3 bases, leaving 4 bases of the junction unmatched. In germline, CDR1 is SGHRS, CDR2 YFSETQ.

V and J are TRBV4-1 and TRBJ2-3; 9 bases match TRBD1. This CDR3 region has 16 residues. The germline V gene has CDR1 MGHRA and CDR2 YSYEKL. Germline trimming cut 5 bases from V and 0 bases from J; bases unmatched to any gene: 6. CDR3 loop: CASSEPGTGSTDTQYF. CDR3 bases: TGCGCCAGCAGCGAGCCCGGGACAGGGAGCACAGATACGCAGTATTTT.

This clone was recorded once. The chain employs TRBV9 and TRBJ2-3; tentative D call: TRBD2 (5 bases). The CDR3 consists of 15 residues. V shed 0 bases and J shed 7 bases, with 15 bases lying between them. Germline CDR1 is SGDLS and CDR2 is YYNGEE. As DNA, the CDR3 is TGTGCCAGCAGCGTAGTCGGTACTAGTAGTCATACGCAGTATTTT. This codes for CASSVVGTSSHTQYF. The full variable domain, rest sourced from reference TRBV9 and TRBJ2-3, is DSGVTQTPKHLITATGQRVTLRCSPRSGDLSVYWYQQSLDQGLQFLIQYYNGEERAKGNILERFSAQQFPDLHSELNLSSLELGDSALYFCASSVVGTSSHTQYFGPGTRLTVL.

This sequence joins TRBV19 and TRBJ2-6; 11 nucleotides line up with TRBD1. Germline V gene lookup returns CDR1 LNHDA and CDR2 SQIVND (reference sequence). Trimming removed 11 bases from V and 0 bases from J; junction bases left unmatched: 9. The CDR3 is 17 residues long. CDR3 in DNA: TGTGCCTCCTCCCGGGACAGGGGGACCTCTGGGGCCAACGTCCTGACTTTC. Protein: CASSRDRGTSGANVLTF.

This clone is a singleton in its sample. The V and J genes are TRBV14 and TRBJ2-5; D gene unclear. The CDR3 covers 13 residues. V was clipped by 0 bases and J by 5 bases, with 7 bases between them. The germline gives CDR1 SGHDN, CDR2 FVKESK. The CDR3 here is CASSQDRWETQYF. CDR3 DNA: TGTGCCAGCAGCCAAGATAGATGGGAGACCCAGTACTTC.

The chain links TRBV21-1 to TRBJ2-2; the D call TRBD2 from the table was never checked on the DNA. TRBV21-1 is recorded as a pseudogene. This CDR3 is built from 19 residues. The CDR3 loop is CASSKRPSGGRRNTGELFF. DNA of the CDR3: TGTGCCAGCAGCAAACGACCTAGCGGGGGGCGACGGAACACCGGGGAGCTGTTTTTT.

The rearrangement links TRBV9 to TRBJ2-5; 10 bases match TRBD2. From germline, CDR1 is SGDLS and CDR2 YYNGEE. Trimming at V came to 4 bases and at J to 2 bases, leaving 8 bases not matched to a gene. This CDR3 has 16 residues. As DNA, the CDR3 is TGTGCCAGCAGCCAAAGAGCGGGGGGGATTCAAGAGACCCAGTACTTC. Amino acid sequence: CASSQRAGGIQETQYF.

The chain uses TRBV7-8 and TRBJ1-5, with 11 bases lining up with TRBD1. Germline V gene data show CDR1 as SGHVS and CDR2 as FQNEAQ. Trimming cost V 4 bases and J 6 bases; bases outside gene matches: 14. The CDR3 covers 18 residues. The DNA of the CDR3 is TGTGCCAGCAGCTCTCGGAGGGACAGGGGGGGTTATGGTCAGCCCCAGCATTTT. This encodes CASSSRRDRGGYGQPQHF.